This T cell receptor beta chain emerged from a study of response to subunit inactivated influenza vaccine. Study findings and constraints: The authors offered the suggestion that each seasonal influenza vaccination recruits few new T cells.

This clonotype has only a few counts. Its specificity is unknown. Via MiXCR, TCRdb re-called the RT-PCR reads, giving one row per CDR3 protein. The sample has 530,000 or so distinct CDR3 sequences, about an eighth seen once; the top ten hold roughly 10%. The TCR comes from a man aged 50-59 years who received an inactivated influenza vaccine. Sequenced here: PBMCs from blood, sampled on the day of vaccination.

CDR3 region: CASSQVGGGARTGELFF. DNA of the CDR3: TGTGCCAGCAGCCAAGTTGGCGGGGGGGCCAGGACCGGGGAGCTGTTTTTT. The chain has TRBV4-2 and TRBJ2-2; TRBD2 agrees at 9 bases. Per germline, CDR1 LGHNA and CDR2 YNFKEQ. V dropped 1 base and J dropped 5; count of bases not matched to a gene: 8. The CDR3 is made up of 17 amino acids.